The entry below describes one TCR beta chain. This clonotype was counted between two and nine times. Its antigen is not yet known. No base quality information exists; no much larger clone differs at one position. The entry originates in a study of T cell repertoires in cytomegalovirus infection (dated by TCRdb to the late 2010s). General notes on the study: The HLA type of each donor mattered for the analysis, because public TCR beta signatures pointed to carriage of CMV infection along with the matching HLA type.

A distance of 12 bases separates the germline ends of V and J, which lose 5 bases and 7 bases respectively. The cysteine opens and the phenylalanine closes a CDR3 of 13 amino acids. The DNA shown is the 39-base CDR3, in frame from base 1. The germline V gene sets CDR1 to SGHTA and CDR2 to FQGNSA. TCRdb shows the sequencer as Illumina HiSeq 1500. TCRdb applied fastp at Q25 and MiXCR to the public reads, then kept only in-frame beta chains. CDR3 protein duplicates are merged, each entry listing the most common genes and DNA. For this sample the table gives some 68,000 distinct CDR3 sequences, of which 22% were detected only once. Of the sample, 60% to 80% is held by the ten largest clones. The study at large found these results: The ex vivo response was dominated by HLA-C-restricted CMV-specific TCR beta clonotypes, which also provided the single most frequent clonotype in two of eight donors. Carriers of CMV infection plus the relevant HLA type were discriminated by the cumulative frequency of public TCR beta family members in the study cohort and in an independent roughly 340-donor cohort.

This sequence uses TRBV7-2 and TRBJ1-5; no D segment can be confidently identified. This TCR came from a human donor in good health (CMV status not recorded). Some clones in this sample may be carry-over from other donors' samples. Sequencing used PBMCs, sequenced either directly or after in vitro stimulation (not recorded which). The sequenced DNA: TGTGCCAGCAGCCTAGACGGGAGCCAGCCCCAGCATTTT. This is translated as CASSLDGSQPQHF.